The TCR beta chain under discussion was sequenced for a study of cytomegalovirus exposure and HLA in healthy donors. With respect to this clone: What it binds is not known.

13 Jbeta primers and 60 Vbeta primers were used for the PCR. TCRdb's table, derived via immunoSEQ multiplex PCR, lists solely in-frame clones and lacks some. This table holds around 110,000 clones, roughly 80% found once. General study findings and limits: TCR beta sequences reportedly predicted the HLA-A and HLA-B alleles of most subjects accurately.

V trimming: 1 base; J trimming: 7 bases; junction bases outside the gene matches: 6. This CDR3 has 16 residues. Germline assignment: CDR1 MDHEN and CDR2 SYDVKM. The specimen was PBMCs. This TCR derives from a man aged 25 to 45 in good health and CMV-seronegative. The V and J genes are TRBV28 and TRBJ1-4; 10 bases map to TRBD1. CDR3 DNA sequence: TGTGCCAGCAGTTTATCGGGGACAGGGGAGCGTGAAAAACTGTTTTTT. This gives the protein CASSLSGTGEREKLFF.